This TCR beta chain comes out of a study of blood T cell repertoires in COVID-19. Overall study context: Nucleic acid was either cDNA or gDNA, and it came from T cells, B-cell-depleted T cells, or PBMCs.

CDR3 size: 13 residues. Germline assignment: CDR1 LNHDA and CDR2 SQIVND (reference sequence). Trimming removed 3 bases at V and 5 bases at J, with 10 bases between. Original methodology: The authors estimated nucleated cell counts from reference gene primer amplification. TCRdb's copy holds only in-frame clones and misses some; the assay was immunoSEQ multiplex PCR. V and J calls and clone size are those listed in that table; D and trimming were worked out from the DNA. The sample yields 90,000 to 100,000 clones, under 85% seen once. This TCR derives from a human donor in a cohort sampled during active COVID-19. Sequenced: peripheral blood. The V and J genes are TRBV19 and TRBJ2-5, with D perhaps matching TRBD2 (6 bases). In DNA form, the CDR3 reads TGTGCCAGTAGTATGGGGGGTGGCGAGACCCAGTACTTC. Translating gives CASSMGGGETQYF. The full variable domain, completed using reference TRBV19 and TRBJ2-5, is DGGITQSPKYLFRKEGQNVTLSCEQNLNHDAMYWYRQDPGQGLRLIYYSQIVNDFQKGDIAEGYSVSREKKESFPLTVTSAQKNPTAFYLCASSMGGGETQYFGPGTRLLVL.